These 10 T cell receptor beta chains came from one sample sequenced in a study of early T cells in non-severe SARS-CoV-2 infection. TCRdb processed the 5' RACE reads anew with MiXCR; each CDR3 protein has one entry. Here the sample spans tens of thousands of distinct CDR3 sequences, over 5% being singletons. Sequenced material: whole blood. All receptors come from an adult who was a healthcare worker with PCR-confirmed SARS-CoV-2 infection or an uninfected control (not recorded which).

The chain is built from TRBV6-1 and TRBJ1-5, with 8 bases matching TRBD1. The CDR3 has 17 amino acids. The V segment lost 6 bases and the J segment 2 bases; nucleotides outside the gene matches: 12. CDR1 is MNHNS and CDR2 is SASEGT in the germline V gene. Here the CDR3 DNA reads TGTGCCAGCAGACCCGACAGGGGATTATTGGGCAATCAGCCCCAGCATTTT. Amino acid sequence: CASRPDRGLLGNQPQHF.

This clonotype was observed at least ten times. This chain links TRBV7-6 with TRBJ2-1, with TRBD2 identical over 10 bases. The germline CDR1 and CDR2 sequences are SGHVS and FNYEAQ. The CDR3 sequence is 17 residues long. The V and J ends lost 5 bases and 0 bases, in that order; junction bases with no gene match: 7. The DNA of the CDR3 is TGTGCCAGCAGCCGAACTAGCGGGACTAGCTCCTACAATGAGCAGTTCTTC. It yields the protein CASSRTSGTSSYNEQFF.

In its sample, this clonotype was seen a few times. The CDR3 sequence is CASSQVYGETAVNTEAFF. As DNA, the CDR3 is TGTGCCAGCAGCCAAGTTTATGGGGAGACAGCCGTGAACACTGAAGCTTTCTTT. This chain links TRBV3-1 with TRBJ1-1, with D possibly being TRBD1 (5 bases). V shed 1 base and J shed 0 bases, with 18 bases lying between them. This CDR3 contains 18 residues. Germline V CDR1 and CDR2: LGHDT, YNNKEL (reference sequence).

The rearrangement joins TRBV6-2 or TRBV6-3 to TRBJ2-1, with TRBD2 matching 13 bases. The germline V gene has CDR1 MNHEY and CDR2 SVGEGT. This CDR3 is built from 19 residues. V lost 2 bases and J lost 4; bases outside the gene matches: 11. CDR3 sequence (DNA): TGTGCCAGCAGTTACCCAGAGAGACTAGCGGGGGGAATGTACAATGAGCAGTTCTTC. Its protein is CASSYPERLAGGMYNEQFF.

There are many counts of this clonotype. The chain joins TRBV11-2 to TRBJ2-5; 8 bases fit TRBD1. Germline values: CDR1 SGHAT, CDR2 FQNNGV. The CDR3 length is 14 residues. With 1 base clipped from V and 3 bases from J, the junction kept 1 base outside the gene matches. As DNA, the CDR3 is TGTGCCAGCAGCTTAGTGGGACAGGAAGAGACCCAGTACTTC. Its translation: CASSLVGQEETQYF.

This clonotype was counted many times. Here the CDR3 reads CSAATRPDREQYF. For the CDR3, the DNA is TGCAGTGCCGCCACTCGTCCCGACCGGGAGCAGTACTTC. V is TRBV20-1 and J is TRBJ2-7; D call uncertain. The CDR3 is 13 residues long. Germline CDR1 is DFQATT and CDR2 is SNEGSKA (reference sequence). The V gene lost 6 bases and the J gene lost 7 bases, with 19 bases spanning the gap.

This clonotype came up many times. This rearrangement joins TRBV29-1 to TRBJ2-1; D gene uncertain. The CDR3 length is 14 residues. The germline V gene encodes CDR1 SQVTM and CDR2 ANQGSEA. The germline V and J ends were trimmed by 4 bases and 4 bases, with 14 bases remaining between them. CDR3 amino acids: CSVVGTESYNEQFF. The CDR3, as DNA: TGCAGCGTTGTCGGCACGGAGAGTTACAATGAGCAGTTCTTC.

In this sample, this clonotype is medium-sized (0.01 to 0.1%). This chain connects TRBV2 to TRBJ2-5, with no clear D. Germline CDR1 is SNHLY and CDR2 is FYNNEI. CDR3 length equals 14 residues. With 4 bases removed from V and 0 bases from J, the gap between germline ends came to 9 bases. The CDR3 sequence: CASSATPNQETQYF. Written as DNA, the CDR3 is TGTGCCAGCAGTGCGACTCCGAACCAAGAGACCCAGTACTTC.

This clonotype was seen only a few times. The chain uses TRBV12-3 or TRBV12-4 and TRBJ1-1, with 9 bases fitting TRBD1. The CDR3 is 13 amino acids. The junction had 1 base not matched to a gene; V was cut back by 8 bases and J by 0 bases. The CDR3 reads CASWDRVNTEAFF. The CDR3 DNA reads as TGTGCCAGCTGGGACAGGGTGAACACTGAAGCTTTCTTT.

This clonotype was counted only a few times. The genes are TRBV6-5 and TRBJ2-5; 12 bases fit TRBD1. There are 14 residues in the CDR3. After removal of 8 bases from V and 5 bases from J, the junction contained 6 bases not matched to a gene. Per germline, CDR1 MNHEY and CDR2 SVGAGI. In DNA form, the CDR3 reads TGTGCCAGCGGTGGGGACAGGGGGCCCGAGACCCAGTACTTC. It codes for CASGGDRGPETQYF.